This entry describes one T cell receptor beta chain. This specimen comes from a study of blood T cell repertoires in COVID-19. Study-level information: PBMCs, B-cell-depleted T cells, or T cells provided the cDNA or gDNA that made up the material.

Per the germline V gene, CDR1 is MDHEN and CDR2 is SYDVKM. The CDR3 loop spans 16 amino acids. The V gene end was trimmed by 5 bases and the J gene end by 2 bases; junction bases not matched to a gene: 7. In the original workflow: The assay estimated nucleated cells by amplifying reference gene primers. The data were produced by immunoSEQ multiplex PCR, yet TCRdb's version contains in-frame clones alone and is incomplete. D and trimming were read from the DNA, whereas the V and J calls and clone size are those reported in that table. The sample holds about 110,000 clones; approximately 82% are singletons and the top ten take approximately 3.9%.

The TCR sequence derives from a woman aged 80 or over with acute or convalescent COVID-19. The genes are TRBV28 and TRBJ2-1, with 9 bases fitting TRBD1. Sequencing used peripheral blood. This chain's CDR3 is CASSGFGQGTYNEQFF. The CDR3 nucleotides read TGTGCCAGCAGTGGTTTTGGACAGGGGACCTACAATGAGCAGTTCTTC.